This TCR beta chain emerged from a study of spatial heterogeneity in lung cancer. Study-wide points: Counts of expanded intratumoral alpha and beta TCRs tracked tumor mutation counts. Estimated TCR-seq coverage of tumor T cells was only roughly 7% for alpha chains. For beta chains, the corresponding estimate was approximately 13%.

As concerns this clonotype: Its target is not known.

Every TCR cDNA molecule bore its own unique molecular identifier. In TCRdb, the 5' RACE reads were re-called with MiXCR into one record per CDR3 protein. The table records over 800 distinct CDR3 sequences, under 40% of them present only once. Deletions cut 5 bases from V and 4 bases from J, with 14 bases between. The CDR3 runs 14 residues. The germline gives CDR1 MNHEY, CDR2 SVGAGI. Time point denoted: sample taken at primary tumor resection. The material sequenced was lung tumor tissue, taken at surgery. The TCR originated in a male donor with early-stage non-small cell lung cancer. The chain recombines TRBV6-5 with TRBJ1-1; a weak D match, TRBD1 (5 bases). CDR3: CASSPLQGVTEAFF. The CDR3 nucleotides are TGTGCCAGCAGTCCTCTCCAGGGTGTCACTGAAGCTTTCTTT.